The 16 T cell receptor beta chains below come from one sample, sequenced in a study of persistence of HIV-infected CD4 T cells. This nonspecific control used anti-CD3/anti-CD28 bead stimulation of CD4+ T cells. Responding CD4+ T cells were sorted by upregulation of both CD40 ligand and CD69. No antigen has been assigned to these receptors. This was the immunoSEQ version 4 assay in survey mode. TCRdb's copy holds only in-frame clones and misses some; the assay was immunoSEQ multiplex PCR. This sample yields tens of thousands of clones, of which 88% are seen a single time; around 0.48% belongs to the top ten. The sample in question was CD4+ T cells sorted from PBMCs after roughly 18-hour stimulation, obtained from a patient who received antiretroviral therapy. The source of these receptors is an adult woman with HIV who was CMV-seropositive.

V usage is TRBV30 and J usage is TRBJ1-5; D possibly corresponds to TRBD1 (6 bases). This CDR3 has 14 amino acids. Trimming left V 0 bases short and J 3 bases short, with 9 bases between. CDR1 GTSNPN and CDR2 SVGIG come from the germline V gene (reference sequence). CDR3 in DNA: TGTGCCTGGAGTGTGGGGACAACCAATCAGCCCCAGCATTTT. The encoded protein is CAWSVGTTNQPQHF.

The chain combines TRBV19 with TRBJ1-5; 7 bases line up with TRBD1. Looked up from germline, CDR1 is LNHDA and CDR2 is SQIVND (reference sequence). CDR3 length: 17 residues. V shed 7 bases and J 1 base; nucleotides not matched to a gene: 13. The CDR3 region is CASTPSSDRESNQPQHF. Written as DNA, the CDR3 is TGTGCCAGTACCCCTTCAAGTGACAGGGAGAGCAATCAGCCCCAGCATTTT.

In this sample, this clone turned up once. This chain uses TRBV6-5 with TRBJ2-7, with 9 bases lining up with TRBD1. CDR3 size: 15 residues. Germline V gene sequence: CDR1 MNHEY, CDR2 SVGAGI. J gave up 0 bases and V 6 bases, and 6 bases lay outside the gene matches. The CDR3 is CASREGQGRSYEQYF. For the CDR3, the DNA is TGTGCCAGCAGGGAGGGACAGGGTCGCTCCTACGAGCAGTACTTC.

The J gene is TRBJ1-4, the V gene TRBV19, with 12 bases identical to TRBD1. Losses at the gene ends were 0 bases for V and 13 bases for J; bases not matched to a gene: 9. The CDR3 consists of 16 residues. Germline values: CDR1 LNHDA, CDR2 SQIVND (reference sequence). The CDR3: CASSIDRGTGGAGLFF. CDR3 bases: TGTGCCAGTAGTATAGATCGAGGGACAGGGGGCGCCGGACTGTTTTTT.

The chain has TRBV3-1 (or the pseudogene TRBV3-2) and TRBJ1-2; the D is unclear. The CDR3 has 13 residues. The germline V and J ends were trimmed by 4 bases and 3 bases, with 9 bases remaining between them. CDR1 is LGHDT, CDR2 YNNKEL, per germline (reference sequence). The CDR3 DNA reads TGTGCCAGCAGCCTTTCGGCTGACTATGGCTACACCTTC. It translates to CASSLSADYGYTF.

This clone was detected once. The chain links TRBV19 to TRBJ2-1; 11 bases line up with TRBD2. CDR3 length equals 17 residues. Germline CDR1 reads LNHDA; CDR2 reads SQIVND (reference sequence). J was trimmed by 2 bases and V by 5 bases; bases with no gene match: 8. CDR3 residues: CASSDRLAGNPYNEQFF. CDR3 nucleotides: TGTGCCAGTAGTGACCGACTAGCGGGGAATCCCTACAATGAGCAGTTCTTC.

This chain links TRBV29-1 with TRBJ2-7; D remains ambiguous. V was trimmed by 4 bases and J by 3 bases, leaving 10 bases between them. The germline V gene encodes CDR1 SQVTM and CDR2 ANQGSEA. The CDR3 is made up of 12 amino acids. This CDR3 reads CSVGREGYEQYF. CDR3 bases: TGCAGCGTTGGAAGGGAAGGCTACGAGCAGTACTTC.

The genes are TRBV5-4 and TRBJ1-1; 9 bases agree with TRBD1. V lost 7 bases, J lost 1 base, and 5 bases stayed unmatched. The CDR3 loop spans 14 amino acids. The germline gives CDR1 SGHNT, CDR2 YYREEE (reference sequence). This CDR3 reads CASHWTGANTEAFF. The CDR3 DNA reads as TGTGCCAGCCATTGGACAGGGGCGAACACTGAAGCTTTCTTT.

The gene calls are TRBV21-1 and TRBJ1-5. TRBV21-1 has pseudogene status. CDR3 length: 16 amino acids. The CDR3 sequence is CASSTSCSRGDQPQHF. The CDR3 nucleotides read TGTGCCAGCAGCACCTCTTGTTCGAGAGGGGATCAGCCCCAGCATTTT.

The V and J genes are TRBV12-3 or TRBV12-4 and TRBJ1-6; possibly TRBD1 for D (6 bases). This CDR3 contains 13 residues. Trimming left V 6 bases short and J 5 bases short, with 8 bases between. CDR3 protein: CASRQGHNSPLHF. CDR3 coding DNA: TGTGCCAGCAGACAGGGCCATAATTCACCCCTCCACTTT.

This clone appeared a few times. This chain connects TRBV7-9 to TRBJ1-5, with 8 bases that match TRBD1. Germline CDR1 SEHNR, CDR2 FQNEAQ (reference sequence). J lost 6 bases, V lost 1 base, and 11 bases had no gene match. This CDR3 is built from 17 residues. The CDR3 DNA is TGTGCCAGCAGCTTAGTCGCAGGGGGCGTTGGTGGTCAGCCCCAGCATTTT. It translates to CASSLVAGGVGGQPQHF.

V and J are TRBV5-4 and TRBJ1-2; tentatively, D is TRBD1 (5 bases). Germline V gives CDR1 SGHNT, CDR2 YYREEE (reference sequence). V shed 2 bases and J shed 2 bases, with 13 bases lying between them. The CDR3 loop spans 15 amino acids. CDR3 amino acids: CASSLQKGINYGYTF. The CDR3 DNA follows: TGTGCCAGCAGCTTACAAAAGGGGATCAACTATGGCTACACCTTC.

The chain links TRBV2 to TRBJ2-7, with TRBD2 identical over 9 bases. The CDR3 covers 14 residues. The junction had 3 bases not matched to a gene; V was cut back by 2 bases and J by 4 bases. Germline CDR1 SNHLY, CDR2 FYNNEI. Here the CDR3 DNA reads TGTGCCAGCAGTGAAATCGGACTAGCGTACGAGCAGTACTTC. Encoded protein: CASSEIGLAYEQYF.

CDR3 coding DNA: TGTGCCAGTAGTATCTTAGCGGGGGGGCCCAACGGGGAGCTGTTTTTT. This gives the protein CASSILAGGPNGELFF. The genes are TRBV19 and TRBJ2-2; 11 positions agree with TRBD2. The CDR3 is 16 residues long. CDR1 is LNHDA, CDR2 SQIVND, per germline (reference sequence). With V trimmed by 3 bases and J by 7 bases, 7 bases remained unmatched.

This chain links TRBV6-4 with TRBJ1-2; the D is unclear. The CDR3 loop spans 15 amino acids. V was trimmed by 0 bases and J by 6 bases, leaving 14 bases between them. CDR1 and CDR2 from the germline V gene are MRHNA and SNTAGT. The DNA of the CDR3 is TGTGCCAGCAGTGACTCGTCGCGGACGCGGGATGGCTACACCTTC. Protein sequence: CASSDSSRTRDGYTF.

The V call is TRBV5-1, the J call TRBJ1-1; a weak D match, TRBD1 (6 bases). V lost 3 bases, J lost 6 bases, and 18 bases lay in between. Germline CDR1 is SGHRS and CDR2 is YFSETQ. This CDR3 has 15 amino acids. In DNA form, the CDR3 reads TGCGCCAGCAGCTCCGTTGGGGGGCGTCTCTCTGAAGCTTTCTTT. Amino acid sequence: CASSSVGGRLSEAFF.